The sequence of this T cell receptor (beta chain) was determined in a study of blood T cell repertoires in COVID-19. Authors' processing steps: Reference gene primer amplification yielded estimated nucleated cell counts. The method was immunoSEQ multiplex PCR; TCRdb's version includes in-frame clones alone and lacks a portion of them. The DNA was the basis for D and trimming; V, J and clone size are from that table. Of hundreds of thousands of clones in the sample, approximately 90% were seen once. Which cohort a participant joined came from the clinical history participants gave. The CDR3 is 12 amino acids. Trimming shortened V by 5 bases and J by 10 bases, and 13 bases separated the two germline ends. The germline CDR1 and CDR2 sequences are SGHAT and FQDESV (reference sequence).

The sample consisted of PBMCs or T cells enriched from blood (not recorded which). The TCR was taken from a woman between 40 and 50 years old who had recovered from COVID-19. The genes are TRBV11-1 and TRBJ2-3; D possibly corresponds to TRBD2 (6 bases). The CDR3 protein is CASSPMGGAQYF. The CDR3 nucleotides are TGTGCCAGCAGCCCCATGGGAGGCGCGCAGTATTTT.